These 5 T cell receptor beta chains were sequenced from one sample in a study of regulatory T cells. General study points: In CD3G-deficient patients, conventional CD4+ T cells were enriched for hydrophobic CDR3 residues at positions 6 and 7.

No antigen has been assigned to these receptors. The primer mix had 52 TRBV and 13 TRBJ primers. Clones were read by immunoSEQ multiplex PCR, and TCRdb kept only the in-frame ones, dropping some. Altogether 30,000 to 40,000 clones are present, approximately 89% being singletons, with the ten largest covering over 2%. Sequenced material: conventional CD4+ T cells sorted from blood. The receptors originated from a person aged 18-35 years with CD3G deficiency.

This chain connects TRBV28 to TRBJ2-6, with 9 positions matching TRBD1. CDR3 length equals 19 residues. J lost 0 bases, V lost 5 bases, and 11 bases had no gene match. The germline CDR1 and CDR2 sequences are MDHEN and SYDVKM. The CDR3 bases are TGTGCCAGCAGTGCCGCGGGACAGGGACCCCCCTCTGGGGCCAACGTCCTGACTTTC. Translation gives CASSAAGQGPPSGANVLTF.

The V call is TRBV6-1, the J call TRBJ2-3; a weak D match, TRBD1 (6 bases). The ends were cut back, 2 bases at V and 10 bases at J, with 13 bases in the middle. In germline, CDR1 is MNHNS, CDR2 SASEGT. The CDR3 spans 13 residues. CDR3 protein: CASSENDRRAQYF. The CDR3 DNA reads TGTGCCAGCAGTGAAAACGACAGGCGAGCGCAGTATTTT.

The J gene is TRBJ1-1, the V gene TRBV10-3, with D possibly TRBD1 on 5 matching bases. Trimming pared 0 bases from V and 8 bases from J, leaving 7 bases between. The germline gives CDR1 ENHRY, CDR2 SYGVKD. The CDR3 extends over 12 amino acids. CDR3 sequence (DNA): TGTGCCATCAGTGAGTCGGAGGGGGAAGCTTTCTTT. Its protein product is CAISESEGEAFF.

This sequence joins TRBV7-8 and TRBJ1-1; no definite D call. Trimming left V 3 bases short and J 1 base short, with 6 bases between. This CDR3 region has 13 residues. CDR1 and CDR2 from the germline V gene are SGHVS and FQNEAQ. CDR3 nucleotides: TGTGCCAGCAGCTTCCGGTGGAACACTGAAGCTTTCTTT. Translating it yields CASSFRWNTEAFF.

The chain joins TRBV7-9 to TRBJ1-1; maybe TRBD1 (6 bases). Germline loops: CDR1 SEHNR, CDR2 FQNEAQ (reference sequence). The CDR3 is 14 amino acids. Trimming stripped 6 bases from V and 2 bases from J, with 13 bases between. As DNA, the CDR3 is TGTGCCAGCAGTTCGGGGACATCAAACACTGAAGCTTTCTTT. Translated, it gives CASSSGTSNTEAFF.